This T cell receptor (beta chain) was recovered during a study of shared clonotypes between healthy human individuals. Method: immunoSEQ multiplex PCR; TCRdb's copy keeps in-frame clones and lacks some. The sample yields 730,000 or so clones, approximately 79% seen once. The CDR3 has 17 residues. Germline CDR1 reads MGHDK; CDR2 reads SYGVNS. V was pared by 6 bases and J by 4 bases, with 11 bases of the junction left unmatched. This TCR derives from a woman aged 25 to 39 in good health. J is TRBJ2-1 and V is TRBV25-1; 11 bases fit TRBD2. Sequencing used memory CD4+ T cells sorted from blood. Subset defined: CD45RA-negative fraction. The CDR3 sequence: CASSPGQGTSGYNEQFF. In DNA form, the CDR3 reads TGTGCCAGCAGCCCCGGGCAAGGGACTAGCGGTTACAATGAGCAGTTCTTC.